Each of the 29 T cell receptor beta chains below was sequenced from the same sample in a study of PD-1 blockade in mismatch repair-deficient tumors. Generated by immunoSEQ multiplex PCR, the TCRdb table keeps only in-frame clones and is missing some. The sample records some 100,000 clones, 70% to 85% being singletons. Sequencing used peripheral blood, obtained approximately 36 weeks after starting pembrolizumab. These receptors were obtained from an adult with mismatch repair-deficient cancer.

The chain recombines TRBV11-3 with TRBJ2-5; no reliable D call. V shed 4 bases and J shed 2 bases, with 8 bases lying between them. There are 13 residues in the CDR3. The germline V gene encodes CDR1 SGHNT and CDR2 YENEEA. Here the CDR3 DNA reads TGTGCCAGCAGCTACTCGGTACAAGAGACCCAGTACTTC. This encodes CASSYSVQETQYF.

The chain links TRBV5-1 to TRBJ2-1, with TRBD2 matching over 9 bases. V lost 3 bases and J lost 3; bases outside the gene matches: 4. Germline V gene lookup returns CDR1 SGHRS and CDR2 YFSETQ. The CDR3 runs to 15 residues. The CDR3 DNA reads TGCGCCAGCAGCTCCGGGACTAGCCTCTACAATGAGCAGTTCTTC. Residues: CASSSGTSLYNEQFF.

The V call is TRBV19, the J call TRBJ2-5; 7 bases are a match to TRBD2. The CDR3 is made up of 18 amino acids. The germline gives CDR1 LNHDA, CDR2 SQIVND (reference sequence). V shed 3 bases and J 1 base; nucleotides not matched to a gene: 14. The CDR3 here is CASSILPPTSPVQETQYF. The CDR3 coding sequence is TGTGCCAGTAGTATCCTGCCCCCGACTAGCCCCGTCCAAGAGACCCAGTACTTC.

The chain employs TRBV10-1 and TRBJ2-7; no firm D call. The CDR3 is 15 amino acids. Trimming stripped 3 bases from V and 0 bases from J, with 12 bases between. Per germline, CDR1 WNHNN and CDR2 SYGVQD (reference sequence). CDR3 sequence reads: CASSEGQPSSYEQYF. CDR3 DNA sequence: TGCGCCAGCAGTGAAGGGCAGCCAAGCTCCTACGAGCAGTACTTC.

The J gene is TRBJ2-1, the V gene TRBV9; no clear D. CDR3 length: 16 amino acids. Trimming took off 4 bases at V and 0 bases at J, with 14 bases between the two ends. Germline CDR1 is SGDLS and CDR2 is YYNGEE. The CDR3 spells CASSPTSRSSYNEQFF. CDR3 DNA sequence: TGTGCCAGCAGCCCGACAAGCCGGAGCTCCTACAATGAGCAGTTCTTC.

The count of this clone is one. The chain is built from TRBV30 and TRBJ1-1; 8 bases are a match to TRBD1. The CDR3 covers 14 residues. The trim removed 7 bases at V and 0 bases at J, leaving 7 bases unmatched. Germline V lookup: CDR1 GTSNPN, CDR2 SVGIG (reference sequence). CDR3 sequence reads: CALQNRGVNTEAFF. CDR3 nucleotides: TGTGCCTTGCAAAACAGGGGGGTGAACACTGAAGCTTTCTTT.

This chain connects TRBV5-8 to TRBJ2-1; D remains unclear. In germline, CDR1 is SGHTS, CDR2 YDEGEE. The CDR3 loop spans 14 amino acids. Trimming took 5 bases from V and 4 from J, leaving 13 bases between them. The CDR3 DNA sequence: TGTGCCAGCAGTACCAATCCCGGGTACAATGAGCAGTTCTTC. It encodes CASSTNPGYNEQFF.

The rearrangement uses TRBV27 and TRBJ2-6; D unclear. The germline V and J ends were trimmed by 6 bases and 3 bases, with 15 bases remaining between them. Looked up from germline, CDR1 is MNHEY and CDR2 is SMNVEV (reference sequence). This CDR3 comprises 16 residues. The CDR3 DNA sequence: TGTGCCAGCAGACCCGACGGGCCGGGTGGGGCCAACGTCCTGACTTTC. Its protein is CASRPDGPGGANVLTF.

This chain uses TRBV2 with TRBJ1-1, with D tentatively TRBD1 (6 bases). Trimming took 4 bases from V and 5 from J, leaving 17 bases between them. Germline values: CDR1 SNHLY, CDR2 FYNNEI. CDR3 length equals 15 residues. Here the CDR3 DNA reads TGTGCCAGCAGTGGAAAGACAGGATATAGGACTGAAGCTTTCTTT. Translated, it gives CASSGKTGYRTEAFF.

This clone was seen a handful of times. This chain connects TRBV4-1 to TRBJ1-1; D is unresolved. With 1 base removed from V and 3 bases from J, the gap between germline ends came to 9 bases. The CDR3 loop spans 14 amino acids. Germline V CDR1 and CDR2: MGHRA, YSYEKL. CDR3 coding DNA: TGCGCCAGCAGCCAAGGCAGGAGGGACACTGAAGCTTTCTTT. This encodes CASSQGRRDTEAFF.

The rearrangement uses TRBV11-2 and TRBJ1-5; D ambiguous. The germline CDR1 and CDR2 sequences are SGHAT and FQNNGV. V dropped 5 bases and J dropped 6 bases, with 8 bases sitting between them. The CDR3 contains 12 residues. The CDR3 loop is CASSREGQPQHF. The CDR3 DNA follows: TGTGCCAGCAGCCGAGAAGGTCAGCCCCAGCATTTT.

Of note for this clone: A junction end diverges from the germline sequence, so it may reflect a read error. The rearrangement links TRBV7-9 to TRBJ1-2; TRBD1 aligns across 9 bases. The V gene's germline CDR1 is SEHNR and CDR2 FQNEAQ (reference sequence). The CDR3 is 13 amino acids. CDR3 protein: CASSLAGTGLFSF. CDR3 in DNA: TGTGCCAGCAGCCTAGCCGGGACAGGGCTATTCTCCTTC.

V usage is TRBV7-3 and J usage is TRBJ1-1; the D gene is possibly TRBD1 (5 bases). V was cut by 5 bases and J by 1 base, with 8 bases left in between. The CDR3 extends over 13 amino acids. Germline V gene lookup returns CDR1 SGHTA and CDR2 FQGTGA. The CDR3 loop reads CASSRQRNTEAFF. DNA for the CDR3: TGTGCCAGCAGCCGACAGAGGAACACTGAAGCTTTCTTT.

This clone was found a few times. The genes are TRBV4-2 and TRBJ1-1; unclear D gene. V was pared by 4 bases and J by 3 bases, with 6 bases between. The CDR3 consists of 12 residues. Germline CDR1 LGHNA, CDR2 YNFKEQ. The CDR3 DNA is TGTGCCAGCAGCCCAGCCTACACTGAAGCTTTCTTT. Residues: CASSPAYTEAFF.

The chain combines TRBV5-1 with TRBJ2-7; D unresolved. This CDR3 is built from 13 residues. Germline values: CDR1 SGHRS, CDR2 YFSETQ. Trimming pared 0 bases from V and 3 bases from J, leaving 7 bases between. CDR3 sequence (DNA): TGCGCCAGCAGCTTGGCACACTTCTACGAGCAGTACTTC. Protein product: CASSLAHFYEQYF.

J is TRBJ1-5 and V is TRBV6-4; 11 bases are a match to TRBD1. Per the germline V gene, CDR1 is MRHNA and CDR2 is SNTAGT. V shed 8 bases, J shed 7 bases, and the junction held 19 bases outside the gene matches. The length of the CDR3 is 18 residues. In DNA, the CDR3 is TGTGCCAGCGGCGACCGGGACAGGGGGGATGAAGGAGTCCAGCCCCAGCATTTT. It translates to CASGDRDRGDEGVQPQHF.

The chain combines TRBV7-8 with TRBJ2-5; TRBD2 matches 7 bases. Germline loops: CDR1 SGHVS, CDR2 FQNEAQ. V lost 1 base and J lost 4; bases outside the gene matches: 9. This CDR3 contains 16 residues. The CDR3, as DNA: TGTGCCAGCAGCTTAGAACGGGGGGACTTGAGAGAGACCCAGTACTTC. Protein sequence: CASSLERGDLRETQYF.

V and J are TRBV30 and TRBJ2-2; the D gene is possibly TRBD1 (6 bases). Germline CDR1 GTSNPN, CDR2 SVGIG (reference sequence). The CDR3 loop spans 16 amino acids. V was cut by 5 bases and J by 2 bases, with 18 bases left in between. The CDR3 sequence is CAWWDKKIGNTGELFF. The CDR3 DNA is TGTGCCTGGTGGGACAAAAAGATTGGAAACACCGGGGAGCTGTTTTTT.

The gene calls are TRBV14 and TRBJ2-1; 14 nucleotides align to TRBD2. CDR3 length equals 19 residues. Trimming took 4 bases from V and 6 from J; bases not matched to a gene: 14. Germline V lookup: CDR1 SGHDN, CDR2 FVKESK. CDR3 nucleotide sequence: TGTGCCAGCAGCCCAATTACGGGACTAGCGGGAGCCCGCAGCAATGAGCAGTTCTTC. The encoded protein is CASSPITGLAGARSNEQFF.

The chain employs TRBV4-1 and TRBJ2-1; D gene unclear. Germline V gene lookup returns CDR1 MGHRA and CDR2 YSYEKL. V was pared by 0 bases and J by 5 bases, with 8 bases between. This CDR3 contains 14 residues. CDR3 region: CASSQDRLDNEQFF. The CDR3 nucleotides are TGCGCCAGCAGCCAAGACAGGCTGGACAATGAGCAGTTCTTC.

This chain uses TRBV6-1 with TRBJ1-2; 7 bases align to TRBD1. The length of the CDR3 is 13 residues. CDR1 MNHNS and CDR2 SASEGT come from the germline V gene. Germline trimming cut 5 bases from V and 4 bases from J; bases unmatched to any gene: 4. CDR3 sequence reads: CASSQQGSYGYTF. For the CDR3, the DNA is TGTGCCAGCAGTCAACAGGGGAGCTATGGCTACACCTTC.

The chain couples TRBV30 to TRBJ1-5; D unclear. This CDR3 has 12 amino acids. The germline gives CDR1 GTSNPN, CDR2 SVGIG (reference sequence). V was cut by 1 base and J by 11 bases, with 12 bases left in between. The CDR3 nucleotides read TGTGCCTGGAGTGAATCTAACCGCGCCCAGCATTTT. Protein: CAWSESNRAQHF.

This sequence joins TRBV27 and TRBJ1-4; D is undetermined. Trimming removed 5 bases from V and 0 bases from J, with 7 bases in between. Germline values: CDR1 MNHEY, CDR2 SMNVEV (reference sequence). This CDR3 has 14 amino acids. CDR3 region: CASSNRATNEKLFF. In DNA, the CDR3 is TGTGCCAGCAGTAACAGAGCAACTAATGAAAAACTGTTTTTT.

The chain uses TRBV5-1 and TRBJ2-5, with 7 bases lining up with TRBD2. CDR1 is SGHRS and CDR2 is YFSETQ in the germline V gene. The J segment lost 0 bases and the V segment lost 1 base, leaving 6 bases of the junction unmatched. The CDR3 has 16 residues. The CDR3: CASSLKTSYHQETQYF. The DNA for the CDR3 is TGCGCCAGCAGCTTGAAGACTAGCTACCACCAAGAGACCCAGTACTTC.

The rearrangement uses TRBV4-1 and TRBJ2-2; 13 bases are a match to TRBD2. CDR1 MGHRA and CDR2 YSYEKL come from the germline V gene. The CDR3 loop spans 22 amino acids. J gave up 4 bases and V 0 bases, and 17 bases lay outside the gene matches. The CDR3 sequence is CASSQDPVEGTSGRAATGELFF. The CDR3 nucleotides are TGCGCCAGCAGCCAAGATCCTGTCGAGGGAACTAGCGGGAGGGCCGCCACCGGGGAGCTGTTTTTT.

This clone has more than one count but fewer than ten. The genes are TRBV18 and TRBJ1-1; no clear D. Deletions cut 0 bases from V and 10 bases from J, with 9 bases between. The germline V gene encodes CDR1 KGHSH and CDR2 LQKENI. CDR3 length: 12 amino acids. CDR3 residues: CASSPPLQSAFF. CDR3 nucleotide sequence: TGTGCCAGCTCACCACCGTTACAGTCAGCTTTCTTT.

This chain joins TRBV6-1 and TRBJ2-7, with 7 positions matching TRBD2. Germline CDR1 reads MNHNS; CDR2 reads SASEGT. The ends lost 2 bases at V and 2 bases at J; junction bases unmatched: 6. The CDR3 runs 15 residues. CDR3 DNA: TGTGCCAGCAGTGAAAGGGCGGGGGAGACCTACGAGCAGTACTTC. Translating it yields CASSERAGETYEQYF.

CDR3 sequence reads: CASSFRTTGGREAFF. For the CDR3, the DNA is TGTGCCAGCAGCTTCCGAACTACAGGGGGCCGAGAAGCTTTCTTT. The chain recombines TRBV11-2 with TRBJ1-1; the match to TRBD1 covers 9 bases. The V gene end was trimmed by 3 bases and the J gene end by 8 bases; junction bases not matched to a gene: 10. Germline V lookup: CDR1 SGHAT, CDR2 FQNNGV. The CDR3 runs 15 residues.

This chain joins TRBV4-3 and TRBJ1-5; D gene unclear. The V gene's germline CDR1 is LGHNA and CDR2 YSLEER. The ends were cut back, 1 base at V and 5 bases at J, with 6 bases in the middle. There are 13 residues in the CDR3. CDR3 DNA: TGCGCCAGCAGCCAAGGGGTGGATCAGCCCCAGCATTTT. It encodes CASSQGVDQPQHF.